This T cell receptor beta chain was found in a study of blood T cell repertoires in COVID-19. Germline-derived CDR1 and CDR2 are KGHSH and LQKENI. Trimming stripped 2 bases from V and 2 bases from J, with 8 bases between. The CDR3 length is 14 residues. The method was immunoSEQ multiplex PCR; TCRdb's version includes in-frame clones alone and lacks a portion of them. The sample shows 200,000 to 250,000 clones, about 82% of them seen only once. Sequencing used peripheral blood. V and J are TRBV18 and TRBJ2-3; the D is unclear. This receptor was identified in a man aged 80 or over with acute or convalescent COVID-19. The CDR3 sequence: CASSPGPNTDTQYF. CDR3 nucleotides: TGTGCCAGCTCACCAGGGCCTAACACAGATACGCAGTATTTT.